This is a list of T cell receptor beta chains from one sample in a study of blood T cell repertoires in COVID-19. Sequencing used immunoSEQ multiplex PCR; TCRdb keeps in-frame clones, though not all of them. The data show some 130,000 clones, under 95% seen once. Sample: peripheral blood. The receptors were sampled from a man aged 60 to 69 with COVID-19, enrolled during active disease. Each CDR3 is given with its conserved first and last residue. The D gene is left open where the match is weak. Rows give clone size only sometimes, using once, few, many, or a class for an expanded clone.

>-|TRBD2|19|TRBJ2-3|TRBV7-9
TGTGCCAGCAGCTTAGTAAAGGTTAGCAGACTAGCGGGAGAAGATACGCAGTATTTT
CASSLVKVSRLAGEDTQYF
>once|-|13|TRBJ1-5|TRBV5-5
TGTGCCAGCAGCTTGGCAGGGGATCAGCCCCAGCATTTT
CASSLAGDQPQHF
>-|TRBD2|15|TRBJ2-1|TRBV19
TGTGCCAGTAATATGGGAGGACTAGCGGGAGATTTATGGTTCTTC
CASNMGGLAGDLWFF
>-|TRBD1|14|TRBJ2-7|TRBV7-9
TGTGCCACCCAGGGTCGGACAGGAGGTAACGAGCAGTACTTC
CATQGRTGGNEQYF
>-|-|17|TRBJ1-5|TRBV5-1
TGCGCCAGCAGCAAACAGGGAGGGGGGTTTGACAATCAGCCCCAGCATTTT
CASSKQGGGFDNQPQHF
>-|-|15|TRBJ1-5|TRBV9
TGTGCCAGCAGCGTTTCGGCAGGGAACAATCAGCCCCAGCATTTT
CASSVSAGNNQPQHF
>-|TRBD1|17|TRBJ2-3|TRBV5-1
TGCGCCAGCAGCTTAATGCGAGGTGGGACAGTTGGAAATACGCAGTATTTT
CASSLMRGGTVGNTQYF
>-|-|13|TRBJ2-1|TRBV5-1
TGCGCCAGCAGCTTGGTACAGAGCAATGAGCAGTTCTTC
CASSLVQSNEQFF
>-|TRBD1|16|TRBJ2-7|TRBV12-5
TGTGCTAGTGGTTTGGTACTCGGGACAGGGTCCTACGAGCAGTACTTC
CASGLVLGTGSYEQYF
>-|TRBD2|16|TRBJ2-5|TRBV2
TGTGCCAGCAGTTCCGGTAGCGGGAGGGCCGGAGAGACCCAGTACTTC
CASSSGSGRAGETQYF
>-|-|12|TRBJ2-7|TRBV30
TGTGCCTGGAGTGGTCAGTTCTACGAGCAGTACTTC
CAWSGQFYEQYF
>once|-|14|TRBJ2-3|TRBV27
TGTGCCAGCAGTACTAGCCGAAACACAGATACGCAGTATTTT
CASSTSRNTDTQYF